The source of this T cell receptor (beta chain) is a study of T cells in Graves' hyperthyroidism and ophthalmopathy. Study observations and caveats: Within blood appeared most thyroid clonotypes that had expanded above 0.001.

The definition of stable Graves' hyperthyroidism was no ophthalmopathy progression within 18 months. Subjects aged 18 to 65 presented with newly diagnosed hyperthyroidism of less than 2 months' duration. Diagnostic assessment was based on clinical symptoms, serum thyroxine and TRAb, thyroid ultrasound and orbital computed tomography. The germline V gene encodes CDR1 SEHNR and CDR2 FQNEAQ (reference sequence). This CDR3 is 16 amino acids long. J was trimmed by 1 base and V by 5 bases; bases with no gene match: 7. This clonotype has a count of ten or more. Its antigen is as yet unknown. Amplification targeted TCR beta CDR3 regions from RNA transcripts. Initially, a first-round RT-PCR of the TCR CDR3 employed the HTBI primer set. One entry per CDR3 protein results from TCRdb running MiXCR on the multiplex PCR reads. The sample consists of more than 500,000 distinct CDR3 sequences, approximately 14% of them appearing once.

This clonotype originated in a woman between 35 and 50 years old with Graves' hyperthyroidism. The J gene is TRBJ2-5, the V gene TRBV7-9; 10 positions match TRBD1. The material sequenced was blood. CDR3 region: CASSPGTGALQETQYF. The CDR3 nucleotides read TGTGCCAGCAGCCCAGGGACAGGGGCCCTCCAAGAGACCCAGTACTTC.